The source of this TCR beta chain is a study of cytomegalovirus exposure and HLA in healthy donors. The CDR3 is 15 residues long. J lost 4 bases, V lost 0 bases, and 4 bases had no gene match. Germline CDR1 and CDR2: MNHEY and SVGAGI. Researchers ran the PCR with 60 Vbeta and 13 Jbeta primers. Clones were sequenced by immunoSEQ multiplex PCR, and TCRdb holds only the in-frame ones, with some missing. The sample has roughly 150,000 clones; 84% are singletons. The TCR originated in a man aged 30 to 39 in good health and CMV-seronegative. The sequencing sample was made of PBMCs. The chain carries TRBV6-5 and TRBJ2-5, with 8 bases identical to TRBD1. The CDR3 coding sequence is TGTGCCAGCAGTTACTCGACAGGGGCTGCAGAGACCCAGTACTTC. It translates to CASSYSTGAAETQYF.